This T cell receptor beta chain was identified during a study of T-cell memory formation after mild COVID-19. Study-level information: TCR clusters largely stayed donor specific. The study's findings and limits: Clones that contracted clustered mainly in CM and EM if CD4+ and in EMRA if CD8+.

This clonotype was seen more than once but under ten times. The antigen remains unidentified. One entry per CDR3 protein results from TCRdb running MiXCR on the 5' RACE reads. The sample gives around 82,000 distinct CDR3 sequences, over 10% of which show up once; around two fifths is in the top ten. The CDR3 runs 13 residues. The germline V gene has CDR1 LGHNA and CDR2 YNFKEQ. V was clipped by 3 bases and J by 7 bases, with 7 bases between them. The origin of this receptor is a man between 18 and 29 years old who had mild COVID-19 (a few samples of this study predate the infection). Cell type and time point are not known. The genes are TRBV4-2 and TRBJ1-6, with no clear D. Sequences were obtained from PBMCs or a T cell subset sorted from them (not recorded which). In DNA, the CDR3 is TGTGCCAGCAGCCAGCGGACCAATTCACCCCTCCACTTT. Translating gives CASSQRTNSPLHF.